A selection of T cell receptor beta chains follows, all from one sample in a study of beta chain features in type 1 diabetes. The data were produced by immunoSEQ multiplex PCR, yet TCRdb's version contains in-frame clones alone and is incomplete. The data contain 150,000 to 200,000 clones, 50% to 70% of them singletons. Sequencing was done on a sample of naive CD4+ T cells from blood. These receptors originate from a man between 25 and 39 years old with type 1 diabetes. Both conserved end residues are part of each CDR3. A D gene is named only where the DNA matches it firmly. Size tells how often a clone was seen (once, few, many) or the class of an expanded clone, and some rows leave it out.

len | j_gene | abundance | d_gene | v_gene | CDR3nt | CDR3aa
12 | TRBJ2-7 | few | NA | TRBV5-1 | TGCGCCAGCAGCGGACAACGCTGGGAGCAGTACTTC | CASSGQRWEQYF
15 | TRBJ1-1 | NA | NA | TRBV2 | TGTGCCAGCAGTGAATCGCCCGGGCAGAACACTGAAGCTTTCTTT | CASSESPGQNTEAFF
12 | TRBJ2-1 | NA | NA | TRBV12-5 | TGTGCTAGTGGTTTGGAACCGGGCCGGCAGTTCTTC | CASGLEPGRQFF
14 | TRBJ1-2 | few | NA | TRBV11-2 | TGTGCCAGCAGCCCGTGGACAGCGGACTATGGCTACACCTTC | CASSPWTADYGYTF
15 | TRBJ2-2 | few | NA | TRBV19 | TGTGCCAGTAGTATCGACGCCCGTTACACCGGGGAGCTGTTTTTT | CASSIDARYTGELFF
14 | TRBJ2-4 | NA | TRBD2 | TRBV13 | TGTGCCAGCAGCACTAGCGGGGTGGAAAACATTCAGTACTTC | CASSTSGVENIQYF
13 | TRBJ2-7 | NA | NA | TRBV29-1 | TGCAGCGTTGTTAGCAGGTTCCTTTACGAGCAGTACTTC | CSVVSRFLYEQYF
16 | TRBJ2-7 | NA | TRBD1 | TRBV4-2 | TGTGCCAGCAGCCAACCGGGACAGGGGCTCTCCTACGAGCAGTACTTC | CASSQPGQGLSYEQYF
11 | TRBJ2-3 | NA | NA | TRBV14 | TGTGCCAGCAGCCAAGGCCCTGCGCAGTATTTT | CASSQGPAQYF
13 | TRBJ2-3 | NA | TRBD2 | TRBV7-2 | TGTGCTGGAGCTAGCGGGGGGCCAGATACGCAGTATTTT | CAGASGGPDTQYF
13 | TRBJ2-5 | NA | NA | TRBV7-2 | TGTGCCAGCAGCTTAGAAACAGAAGAGACCCAGTACTTC | CASSLETEETQYF
11 | TRBJ1-4 | NA | NA | TRBV30 | TGTGCCTGGAGCACAGGTGAAAAACTGTTTTTT | CAWSTGEKLFF
16 | TRBJ2-2 | NA | NA | TRBV7-9 | TGTGCCAGCAGCCTCTCCGACAGGACAAACACCGGGGAGCTGTTTTTT | CASSLSDRTNTGELFF
16 | TRBJ1-6 | NA | NA | TRBV14 | TGTGCCAGCAGCCAAGAGACGGGGGGGCGTAATTCACCCCTCCACTTT | CASSQETGGRNSPLHF
14 | TRBJ2-3 | once | NA | TRBV7-6 | TGTGCCAGCCAGCGGGCAGCGTTCACAGATACGCAGTATTTT | CASQRAAFTDTQYF
14 | TRBJ2-7 | NA | NA | TRBV29-1 | TGCAGCGTTGAAGAGGAAAGTTTCAGGGGCGAGCAGTACTTC | CSVEEESFRGEQYF
14 | TRBJ1-2 | NA | NA | TRBV30 | TGTGCCTGGAGTCCGGGGGCTGAGCACTATGGCTACACCTTC | CAWSPGAEHYGYTF
17 | TRBJ2-3 | NA | TRBD2 | TRBV5-1 | TGCGCCAGCAGCTTGGAGGGGACTAGCGGGAGCACAGATACGCAGTATTTT | CASSLEGTSGSTDTQYF
14 | TRBJ2-1 | NA | NA | TRBV15 | TGTGCCACCAGCAGAGATCTGGGATTCGATGAGCAGTTCTTC | CATSRDLGFDEQFF
12 | TRBJ2-5 | few | NA | TRBV29-1 | TGCAGCGCCGCCCCGGTGTTGGAGACCCAGTACTTC | CSAAPVLETQYF
17 | TRBJ2-7 | few | TRBD1 | TRBV4-1 | TGCGCCAGCAGCCAAGAGTTTGGGACAGGTTGGACCTACGAGCAGTACTTC | CASSQEFGTGWTYEQYF
18 | TRBJ2-3 | NA | TRBD2 | TRBV9 | TGTGCCAGCAGCGAGGGACTAGCGGGGAGGTTTCGCACAGATACGCAGTATTTT | CASSEGLAGRFRTDTQYF
14 | TRBJ1-1 | few | NA | TRBV29-1 | TGCAGCGTTGAAGTACGGGCCTCGAACACTGAAGCTTTCTTT | CSVEVRASNTEAFF
12 | TRBJ2-7 | NA | NA | TRBV4-3 | TGCGCCAGCCCACTAACCGGATACGAGCAGTACTTC | CASPLTGYEQYF
13 | TRBJ2-7 | NA | NA | TRBV14 | TGTGCCAGCAGGAGGGACTTAAGGGACGAGCAGTACTTC | CASRRDLRDEQYF
14 | TRBJ1-1 | NA | NA | TRBV30 | TGTGCCTGGGGCCGGGACAACCTTTGGCAGGAAGCTTTCTTT | CAWGRDNLWQEAFF
15 | TRBJ2-1 | few | NA | TRBV14 | TGTGCCAGCAGCCAAGAGCGAAAGGGGCCCAATGAGCAGTTCTTC | CASSQERKGPNEQFF
15 | TRBJ2-7 | NA | NA | TRBV7-2 | TGTGCCAGCAGCCAAGGGACGAACGGTCCCTACGAGCAGTACTTC | CASSQGTNGPYEQYF
15 | TRBJ2-1 | NA | NA | TRBV7-2 | TGTGCCAGCAGCTTCGCGACCGGCTCCTACAATGAGCAGTTCTTC | CASSFATGSYNEQFF
18 | TRBJ2-3 | few | TRBD2 | TRBV7-7 | TGTGCTAGCAGCTTATCCCCCTACCAAGCGGGGGGTACAGATACGCAGTATTTT | CASSLSPYQAGGTDTQYF
13 | TRBJ1-1 | NA | NA | TRBV25-1 | TGTGCCAGCAGTGAATATAGCTACACTGAAGCTTTCTTT | CASSEYSYTEAFF
15 | TRBJ2-5 | NA | NA | TRBV28 | TGTGCCAGCATGTGGGGAGTAGCTGGCGGGGAGGAGCAGTACTTC | CASMWGVAGGEEQYF
13 | TRBJ2-7 | once | NA | TRBV7-9 | TGTGCCAGCAGGGCCGGGACTGAGTACGAGCAGTACTTC | CASRAGTEYEQYF
17 | TRBJ2-5 | NA | NA | TRBV9 | TGTGCCAGCAGCGTAGGAAGTAGGGGAGGAGGACAAGAGACCCAGTACTTC | CASSVGSRGGGQETQYF
12 | TRBJ2-7 | NA | NA | TRBV29-1 | TGCAGCGTTGAAGAGCCGGGGCGAGAGCAGTACTTC | CSVEEPGREQYF
11 | TRBJ1-2 | NA | NA | TRBV20-1 | TGCAGTGCTAGTATAGACTATGGCTACACCTTC | CSASIDYGYTF
16 | TRBJ2-3 | NA | TRBD1 | TRBV5-6 | TGTGCCAGCAGCTTGGTTGTTCGGCAGGGGGCGGATACGCAGTATTTT | CASSLVVRQGADTQYF
13 | TRBJ2-5 | NA | NA | TRBV27 | TGTGCCAGCAGTTTATCCCGTAGCGAGACCCAGTACTTC | CASSLSRSETQYF
16 | TRBJ1-2 | NA | NA | TRBV6-5 | TGTGCCAGCAGTTACTCGATGGTCAGCGTTAACTATGGCTACACCTTC | CASSYSMVSVNYGYTF
16 | TRBJ2-3 | NA | NA | TRBV4-3 | TGCGCCAGCAGCCATCGACCAGTCGTCGAGGCAGATACGCAGTATTTT | CASSHRPVVEADTQYF
16 | TRBJ2-3 | few | TRBD1 | TRBV29-1 | TGCAGCGTTCCCCGAGACAGGGGCAGAAGCACAGATACGCAGTATTTT | CSVPRDRGRSTDTQYF
13 | TRBJ2-3 | NA | NA | TRBV7-2 | TGTGCCAGCAGCTTTCTAATCACAGATACGCAGTATTTT | CASSFLITDTQYF
13 | TRBJ1-5 | NA | NA | TRBV30 | TGTGCCTGGAGTTACTCGGGCAATCAGCCCCAGCATTTT | CAWSYSGNQPQHF
13 | TRBJ1-1 | NA | NA | TRBV5-1 | TGCGCCAGCAGCCCCACGGGAGACACTGAAGCTTTCTTT | CASSPTGDTEAFF
13 | TRBJ1-1 | NA | NA | TRBV7-2 | TGTGCCAGCAGTCGACAGGCCAACACTGAAGCTTTCTTT | CASSRQANTEAFF
14 | TRBJ2-1 | NA | TRBD1 | TRBV4-1 | TGCGCCAGCAGCCAAGAGGGCAGGGGGCGAGAGCAGTTCTTC | CASSQEGRGREQFF